These T cell receptor beta chains were read from a single sample in a study of OX40 agonist ivuxolimab in advanced cancers. Method: immunoSEQ multiplex PCR; TCRdb's copy keeps in-frame clones and lacks some. The profile covers more than 25,000 clones, with roughly 74% appearing a single time and around 12% taken by the ten largest. The sample here was CD4+ or CD8+ T cells sorted from blood, taken in a trial of the OX40 agonist ivuxolimab. The receptors were gathered from an adult with an advanced solid tumor such as melanoma, head and neck, liver or kidney cancer. Each CDR3 is given with its conserved first and last residue. D genes are given only for firm matches. Only part of the rows carry a size: once, few, many, or a class if the clone is expanded.

clone_size	j_call	d_call	v_call	cdr3_nt	cdr3_aa
NA	TRBJ1-4	NA	TRBV21-1	TGTGCCAGCAGCAAGGAGGCAGGCCCAACTAATGAAAAACTGTTTTTT	CASSKEAGPTNEKLFF
NA	TRBJ2-2	NA	TRBV9	TGTGCCAGCAGCGTATACGGGGGTAACACCGGGGAGCTGTTTTTT	CASSVYGGNTGELFF
NA	TRBJ2-5	NA	TRBV7-2	TGTGCCAGCAGCTTAGGAAGACAAGAGACCCAGTACTTC	CASSLGRQETQYF
NA	TRBJ2-3	TRBD2	TRBV27	TGTGCCAGCAGTTTTCTAGCGGGTGCCCATACGCAGTATTTT	CASSFLAGAHTQYF
NA	TRBJ1-6	NA	TRBV5-5	TGTGCCAGTAACAGGGACCCCAATTCACCCCTCCACTTT	CASNRDPNSPLHF
NA	TRBJ2-3	NA	TRBV19	TGTGCCAGTAATGACAGGGGAGGGACAGATACGCAGTATTTT	CASNDRGGTDTQYF
NA	TRBJ1-2	NA	TRBV14	TGTGCCAGCAGCCAAGGGTACTCTCCTGTAGGGGCTTATGGCTACACCTTC	CASSQGYSPVGAYGYTF
NA	TRBJ2-3	TRBD2	TRBV29-1	TGCAGCGTTGGGTTTAGCGGGGGGACAGATACGCAGTATTTT	CSVGFSGGTDTQYF
once	TRBJ2-5	NA	TRBV7-9	TGTGCCAGCAGCTTAGAGGCGACTATCGCAGAGACCCAGTACTTC	CASSLEATIAETQYF
NA	TRBJ1-5	NA	TRBV7-2	TGTGCCAGCAGCTTATATGGAGATCAGCCCCAGCATTTT	CASSLYGDQPQHF
NA	TRBJ1-4	TRBD1	TRBV7-2	TGTGCCAGCAGCACGGACAGGGGGGATGAAAAACTGTTTTTT	CASSTDRGDEKLFF
NA	TRBJ2-3	TRBD1	TRBV4-2	TGTGCCAGCAGCCAAGAAATGACGAGACAGGGGGCTTCAGATACGCAGTATTTT	CASSQEMTRQGASDTQYF
once	TRBJ1-4	NA	TRBV7-8	TGTGCCAGCAGCCAAAGTGCCGCAACTAATGAAAAACTGTTTTTT	CASSQSAATNEKLFF
NA	TRBJ2-7	NA	TRBV21-1	TGTGCCAGCAGCCGGGAAGAAAAACACGAGCAGTACTTC	CASSREEKHEQYF
few	TRBJ1-1	NA	TRBV29-1	TGCAGCGGGTGGCAGAACACTGAAGCTTTCTTT	CSGWQNTEAFF
few	TRBJ1-3	TRBD1	TRBV29-1	TGCAGCGTTAGAACAGGGGGCTCTGGAAACACCATATATTTT	CSVRTGGSGNTIYF
NA	TRBJ1-2	NA	TRBV9	TGTGCCAGCAGCGTCCGACAGGACGGGCTTGGGGGCTACACCTTC	CASSVRQDGLGGYTF